The clone carrying this TCR beta chain was seen ten or more times. These data come from a study of regulatory T cells in long-lasting Graves disease. The V gene's germline CDR1 is DFQATT and CDR2 SNEGSKA (reference sequence). The J segment lost 3 bases and the V segment lost 5 bases, leaving 7 bases of the junction unmatched. This CDR3 spans 14 amino acids. Both iRepertoire HTBI primers and Arm-PCR of CDR3 regions were used to build the TCR beta libraries. TCRdb redid the calling of the multiplex PCR reads with MiXCR, one entry per CDR3 protein. The sample lists 350,000 to 450,000 distinct CDR3 sequences, approximately 12% occurring once. Sample time point: newly diagnosed GD, antithyroid drugs for less than 3 months. PBMC RNA served as the TCR library source. These records were also assigned to another study, of T cells in Graves' hyperthyroidism and ophthalmopathy.

This rearrangement joins TRBV20-1 to TRBJ1-5, with TRBD1 matching 7 bases. The sample in question was peripheral blood mononuclear cells (PBMCs), obtained at new diagnosis, from a patient treated with antithyroid drugs. The TCR originated in a woman younger than 30 with Graves disease. The CDR3 DNA sequence: TGCAGTGCTCTGGTGGGACAGAACAATCAGCCCCAGCATTTT. Translating gives CSALVGQNNQPQHF.